The rows below give T cell receptor beta chains drawn from one sample of a study of regulatory T cells in long-lasting Graves disease. TCRdb processed the multiplex PCR reads anew with MiXCR; each CDR3 protein has one entry. The data contain about 450,000 distinct CDR3 sequences, less than 25% of them singletons. The material was peripheral blood mononuclear cells (PBMCs), obtained when the disease was refractory, from a patient treated with antithyroid drugs. The receptors here all came from a female donor with Graves disease. CDR3s leave out the opening cysteine and the closing phenylalanine or tryptophan. Fields, in order: J gene, V gene, CDR3 protein.

j_call: TRBJ1-2
v_call: TRBV10-3
cdr3_aa: AIKRLDTGADGYT

j_call: TRBJ2-3
v_call: TRBV25-1
cdr3_aa: TSSEWVAGLANPSSTDTQY

j_call: TRBJ2-7
v_call: TRBV5-1
cdr3_aa: ASSLSWGQGHDEQY

j_call: TRBJ1-1
v_call: TRBV5-6
cdr3_aa: ASSLVGEAF

j_call: TRBJ2-7
v_call: TRBV20-1
cdr3_aa: SAGSGWSSYEQY

j_call: TRBJ2-7
v_call: TRBV28
cdr3_aa: ASRLYGTGNYEQY

j_call: TRBJ2-7
v_call: TRBV5-1
cdr3_aa: ASTVGGGTTYEQY

j_call: TRBJ2-7
v_call: TRBV5-6
cdr3_aa: ASSSWSPSGTYEQY

j_call: TRBJ1-6
v_call: TRBV7-3
cdr3_aa: ASSLTRNSPLH

j_call: TRBJ2-5
v_call: TRBV20-1
cdr3_aa: GASLREGDETQY

j_call: TRBJ2-2
v_call: TRBV24-1
cdr3_aa: ATSGQQGLTNTGELF

j_call: TRBJ2-5
v_call: TRBV20-1
cdr3_aa: SAKQQVLGETQY

j_call: TRBJ2-7
v_call: TRBV28
cdr3_aa: ASSLQGLRYEQY

j_call: TRBJ2-4
v_call: TRBV7-3
cdr3_aa: ASSLSMRDIQY

j_call: TRBJ2-2
v_call: TRBV7-8
cdr3_aa: ASSPLFGLAGGPDTGELF

j_call: TRBJ2-6
v_call: TRBV6-1
cdr3_aa: ASIRASSGANVLT

j_call: TRBJ2-1
v_call: TRBV3-1
cdr3_aa: ASSYGGSYNEQF

j_call: TRBJ1-2
v_call: TRBV15
cdr3_aa: ATSRDRRTNLYGYT

j_call: TRBJ1-1
v_call: TRBV19
cdr3_aa: ASTHLWTGESEAF

j_call: TRBJ2-5
v_call: TRBV2
cdr3_aa: ASIGGASGGQETQY

j_call: TRBJ2-7
v_call: TRBV19
cdr3_aa: ASSPRDSSLSYEQY

j_call: TRBJ2-1
v_call: TRBV20-1
cdr3_aa: SARATSGGRIEQF

j_call: TRBJ1-1
v_call: TRBV6-1
cdr3_aa: ASSVTSGLQFNMNTEAF

j_call: TRBJ1-1
v_call: TRBV20-1
cdr3_aa: SARDQVAEINTEAF

j_call: TRBJ2-7
v_call: TRBV7-9
cdr3_aa: ASSAEAGGWYEQY

j_call: TRBJ1-4
v_call: TRBV20-1
cdr3_aa: SARQMGLVGEKLF

j_call: TRBJ2-7
v_call: TRBV5-1
cdr3_aa: ASSYLPPQLAGDYEQY

j_call: TRBJ2-4
v_call: TRBV10-3
cdr3_aa: AISEYTGVSAKNIQY

j_call: TRBJ2-3
v_call: TRBV24-1
cdr3_aa: ATSAGGLAGSDTQY

j_call: TRBJ1-1
v_call: TRBV29-1
cdr3_aa: SALDSSAEAF

j_call: TRBJ2-1
v_call: TRBV6-2/TRBV6-3
cdr3_aa: ASSEPPSGSTYNEQF

j_call: TRBJ2-6
v_call: TRBV28
cdr3_aa: ASSFRGSGANVLT

j_call: TRBJ2-6
v_call: TRBV6-1
cdr3_aa: ASTARGSGANVLT

j_call: TRBJ1-3
v_call: TRBV7-9
cdr3_aa: ASSFAQKASGNTIY

j_call: TRBJ2-6
v_call: TRBV5-1
cdr3_aa: ASSSTGTGANVLT

j_call: TRBJ1-5
v_call: TRBV20-1
cdr3_aa: SLREGNQPQH

j_call: TRBJ2-7
v_call: TRBV20-1
cdr3_aa: SADRDRGSYEQY

j_call: TRBJ1-2
v_call: TRBV9
cdr3_aa: ASSAEPGTGGLGYT

j_call: TRBJ2-2
v_call: TRBV5-1
cdr3_aa: ASSQRTNTGELF

j_call: TRBJ2-5
v_call: TRBV19
cdr3_aa: ASTDRGAPEETQY

j_call: TRBJ2-7
v_call: TRBV11-1
cdr3_aa: ASSLSTGSPIYEQY

j_call: TRBJ2-7
v_call: TRBV9
cdr3_aa: ASSVAASVGSEQY

j_call: TRBJ2-7
v_call: TRBV2
cdr3_aa: ASRTGGWEQY

j_call: TRBJ1-1
v_call: TRBV29-1
cdr3_aa: SVVFLAGHPDTEAF

j_call: TRBJ2-5
v_call: TRBV7-7
cdr3_aa: ASSLEGSGETQY

j_call: TRBJ2-7
v_call: TRBV5-1
cdr3_aa: ASSEWDRDTYEQY

j_call: TRBJ2-7
v_call: TRBV29-1
cdr3_aa: SAWTVGGDEQY

j_call: TRBJ2-1
v_call: TRBV6-2/TRBV6-3
cdr3_aa: ASSDNGAGSYNEQF